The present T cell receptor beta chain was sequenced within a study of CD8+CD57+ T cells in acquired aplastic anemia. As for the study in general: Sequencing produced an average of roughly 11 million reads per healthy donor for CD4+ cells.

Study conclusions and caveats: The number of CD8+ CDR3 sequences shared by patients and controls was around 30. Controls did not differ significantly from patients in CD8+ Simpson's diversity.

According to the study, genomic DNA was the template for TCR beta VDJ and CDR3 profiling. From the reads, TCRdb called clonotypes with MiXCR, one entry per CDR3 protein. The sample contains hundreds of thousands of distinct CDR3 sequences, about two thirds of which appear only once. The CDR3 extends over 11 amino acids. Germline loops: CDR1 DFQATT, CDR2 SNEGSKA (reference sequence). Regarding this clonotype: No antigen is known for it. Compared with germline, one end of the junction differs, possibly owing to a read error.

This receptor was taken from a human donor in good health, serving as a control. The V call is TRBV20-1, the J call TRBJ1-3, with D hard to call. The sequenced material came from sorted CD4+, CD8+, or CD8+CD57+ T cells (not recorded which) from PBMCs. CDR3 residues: CSARSDNTMYF. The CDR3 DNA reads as TGCAGTGCTCGCTCGGATAACACCATGTATTTT.